Below are 20 T cell receptor beta chains sequenced from a single sample in a study of blood T cell repertoires in COVID-19. TCRdb keeps only in-frame clones here, not all; method: immunoSEQ multiplex PCR. The sample holds tens of thousands of clones; around nine tenths are singletons and the top ten take roughly 5.1%. The sequenced sample consisted of peripheral blood. These receptors came from a man aged 55-75 years with COVID-19, enrolled during active disease.

The gene calls are TRBV7-9 and TRBJ1-1; 7 nucleotides line up with TRBD1. This CDR3 is 16 amino acids long. The J segment lost 6 bases and the V segment lost 5 bases, leaving 15 bases of the junction unmatched. CDR1 is SEHNR and CDR2 is FQNEAQ in the germline V gene (reference sequence). The CDR3 sequence: CASSPVTRGPHAEAFF. For the CDR3, the DNA is TGTGCCAGCAGCCCCGTCACTAGGGGGCCCCACGCTGAAGCTTTCTTT. Using reference TRBV7-9 and TRBJ1-1 for the parts outside the CDR3, the full variable domain is DTGVSQNPRHKITKRGQNVTFRCDPISEHNRLYWYRQTLGQGPEFLTYFQNEAQLEKSRLLSDRFSAERPKGSFSTLEIQRTEQGDSAMYLCASSPVTRGPHAEAFFGQGTRLTVV.

The gene calls are TRBV9 and TRBJ2-5; D is unresolved. CDR1 and CDR2 (germline): SGDLS, YYNGEE. The V and J ends lost 3 bases and 3 bases respectively, with 6 bases between them. The length of the CDR3 is 12 residues. The chain's CDR3 is CASSAFEETQYF. CDR3 nucleotides: TGTGCCAGCAGCGCGTTCGAAGAGACCCAGTACTTC.

V is TRBV27 and J is TRBJ2-3; 10 bases line up with TRBD1. Germline V gene sequence: CDR1 MNHEY, CDR2 SMNVEV (reference sequence). CDR3 length: 17 amino acids. Losses at the gene ends were 0 bases for V and 1 base for J; bases not matched to a gene: 4. This CDR3 is CASSLSRTGGGTDTQYF. The DNA of the CDR3 is TGTGCCAGCAGTTTATCCCGGACAGGGGGAGGCACAGATACGCAGTATTTT.

The rearrangement joins TRBV19 to TRBJ2-1, with D tentatively TRBD1 (6 bases). Trimming left V 10 bases short and J 0 bases short, with 16 bases between. CDR3 size: 15 residues. Germline values: CDR1 LNHDA, CDR2 SQIVND (reference sequence). CDR3 DNA: TGTGCCACAAAGGGAGACAGGAGCTCCTACAATGAGCAGTTCTTC. Its translation is CATKGDRSSYNEQFF. The full variable domain, with the rest looked up from reference TRBV19 and TRBJ2-1, is DGGITQSPKYLFRKEGQNVTLSCEQNLNHDAMYWYRQDPGQGLRLIYYSQIVNDFQKGDIAEGYSVSREKKESFPLTVTSAQKNPTAFYLCATKGDRSSYNEQFFGPGTRLTVL.

This rearrangement joins TRBV7-8 to TRBJ2-6, with D uncertain. V lost 4 bases, J lost 3 bases, and 13 bases lay in between. This CDR3 is built from 16 residues. Germline V gene sequence: CDR1 SGHVS, CDR2 FQNEAQ. CDR3 region: CASSSLRSFGANVLTF. The CDR3, as DNA: TGTGCCAGCAGCTCCCTCAGGTCCTTTGGGGCCAACGTCCTGACTTTC.

V is TRBV6-5 and J is TRBJ2-7; the match to TRBD1 covers 7 bases. From germline, CDR1 is MNHEY and CDR2 SVGAGI. CDR3 length: 14 amino acids. Losses at the gene ends were 7 bases for V and 2 bases for J; bases not matched to a gene: 8. CDR3 residues: CASKAWTGPYEQYF. CDR3 nucleotide sequence: TGTGCCAGCAAAGCCTGGACAGGCCCCTACGAGCAGTACTTC.

In this sample, this clone turned up once. The rearrangement links TRBV7-6 to TRBJ1-4; a weak D match, TRBD1 (6 bases). The CDR3 sequence is 15 residues long. Germline V lookup: CDR1 SGHVS, CDR2 FNYEAQ. Deletions cut 0 bases from V and 5 bases from J, with 10 bases between. CDR3 bases: TGTGCCAGCAGCTTAGCCGGGGGGGCGAATGAAAAACTGTTTTTT. It yields the protein CASSLAGGANEKLFF.

This chain connects TRBV28 to TRBJ2-7; tentatively, D is TRBD2 (7 bases). CDR3 length: 17 residues. In germline, CDR1 is MDHEN, CDR2 SYDVKM. V lost 5 bases and J 0 bases, leaving 20 bases between the germline ends. The CDR3 is CASSPPGGGLFSYEQYF. The CDR3 DNA reads TGTGCCAGCAGTCCCCCTGGCGGGGGCCTTTTCTCCTACGAGCAGTACTTC.

This chain connects TRBV7-2 to TRBJ2-7; TRBD2 matches 7 bases. V trimming: 7 bases; J trimming: 2 bases; junction bases outside the gene matches: 8. This CDR3 region has 14 residues. Germline CDR1 SGHTA, CDR2 FQGNSA. The CDR3 loop reads CASTEREGPYEQYF. In nucleotides, the CDR3 is TGTGCCAGCACTGAGAGGGAGGGCCCCTACGAGCAGTACTTC.

This sequence joins TRBV10-3 and TRBJ2-1, with D perhaps TRBD2 (6 bases). The CDR3 length is 13 residues. CDR1 is ENHRY and CDR2 is SYGVKD in the germline V gene. The V end was cut by 1 base, the J end by 9 bases, with 10 bases between. The CDR3 loop reads CAISEFGEVEQFF. The DNA of the CDR3 is TGTGCCATCAGTGAGTTCGGGGAGGTTGAGCAGTTCTTC.

This rearrangement joins TRBV7-3 to TRBJ1-2; D ambiguous. The CDR3 extends over 11 amino acids. Per the germline V gene, CDR1 is SGHTA and CDR2 is FQGTGA. The germline V and J ends were trimmed by 2 bases and 7 bases, with 5 bases remaining between them. This CDR3 reads CASSLPCGYTF. In DNA, the CDR3 is TGTGCCAGCAGCTTACCGTGTGGCTACACCTTC. The full variable domain, rest sourced from reference TRBV7-3 and TRBJ1-2, is GAGVSQTPSNKVTEKGKYVELRCDPISGHTALYWYRQSLGQGPEFLIYFQGTGAADDSGLPNDRFFAVRPEGSVSTLKIQRTERGDSAVYLCASSLPCGYTFGSGTRLTVV.

The CDR3 DNA reads as TGCAGCGTGTCCGACAGCACCTACGAGCAGTACTTC. This sequence encodes CSVSDSTYEQYF. The J gene is TRBJ2-7, the V gene TRBV29-1; tentatively, D is TRBD1 (5 bases). V was cut by 6 bases and J by 2 bases, with 11 bases left in between. This CDR3 has 12 residues. CDR1 and CDR2 (germline): SQVTM, ANQGSEA.

This chain's CDR3 is CASSSGRTDTQYF. CDR3 coding DNA: TGTGCCAGCAGCTCGGGTCGCACAGATACGCAGTATTTT. This sequence joins TRBV12-3 or TRBV12-4 and TRBJ2-3; D is uncertain. Trimming cost V 6 bases and J 1 base, with 8 bases left between them. The length of the CDR3 is 13 residues.

The chain uses TRBV3-1 (or the pseudogene TRBV3-2) and TRBJ2-5; D gene unclear. The CDR3 length is 14 residues. CDR1 is LGHDT, CDR2 YNNKEL, per germline (reference sequence). V gave up 0 bases and J gave up 3 bases, with 8 bases separating them. The CDR3 DNA reads as TGTGCCAGCAGCCAAGATGCGAGTGAAGAGACCCAGTACTTC. Protein: CASSQDASEETQYF.

V is TRBV6-6 and J is TRBJ2-7, with D possibly TRBD2 on 5 matching bases. Trimming cost V 5 bases and J 0 bases, with 20 bases left between them. CDR3 length equals 17 residues. CDR1 and CDR2 (germline): MNHNY, SVGAGI (reference sequence). In nucleotides, the CDR3 is TGTGCCAGCAGTCCCTTTGGGGAGACCCTTAACTCCTACGAGCAGTACTTC. Translating gives CASSPFGETLNSYEQYF.

The gene calls are TRBV3-1 (or the pseudogene TRBV3-2) and TRBJ2-3; the D gene is possibly TRBD2 (6 bases). V lost 1 base and J 2 bases, leaving 16 bases between the germline ends. CDR1 and CDR2 (germline): LGHDT, YNNKEL (reference sequence). The CDR3 spans 17 residues. The CDR3 nucleotides are TGTGCCAGCAGCCAAGGTGGGACGGGAGCCCACACAGATACGCAGTATTTT. Translating it yields CASSQGGTGAHTDTQYF.

The CDR3 loop is CASSLVASGSPYNEQFF. The DNA for the CDR3 is TGCGCCAGCAGCTTGGTAGCTAGCGGGTCCCCCTACAATGAGCAGTTCTTC. This sequence joins TRBV5-1 and TRBJ2-1; 8 nucleotides match TRBD2. V was pared by 0 bases and J by 2 bases, with 7 bases of the junction left unmatched. This CDR3 is built from 17 residues. Germline CDR1 SGHRS, CDR2 YFSETQ.

The V gene is TRBV2, the J gene TRBJ1-5; D remains ambiguous. The V gene's germline CDR1 is SNHLY and CDR2 FYNNEI. V lost 3 bases, J lost 3 bases, and 12 bases lay in between. This CDR3 comprises 15 residues. In DNA, the CDR3 is TGTGCCAGCAGTGAGGAGGAGGCGGTCAATCAGCCCCAGCATTTT. Its translation: CASSEEEAVNQPQHF.

J is TRBJ1-4 and V is TRBV11-3, with 8 bases that match TRBD1. Germline V gene data show CDR1 as SGHNT and CDR2 as YENEEA. CDR3 size: 14 residues. Trimming cost V 1 base and J 5 bases; bases outside gene matches: 0. DNA of the CDR3: TGTGCCAGCAGCTTAGGGACAGGGAATGAAAAACTGTTTTTT. This sequence encodes CASSLGTGNEKLFF.

The chain joins TRBV3-1 (or the pseudogene TRBV3-2) to TRBJ1-2; no clear D gene. V lost 4 bases to trimming and J lost 4 bases, with 13 bases between them. Germline-derived CDR1 and CDR2 are LGHDT and YNNKEL (reference sequence). The CDR3 is 14 amino acids. In DNA form, the CDR3 reads TGTGCCAGCAGCCTCGCCCCAGGTACCTATGGCTACACCTTC. It yields the protein CASSLAPGTYGYTF.